Listed below are T cell receptor beta chains from one sample, sequenced in a study of blood T cell repertoires in COVID-19. Sequencing used immunoSEQ multiplex PCR; TCRdb keeps in-frame clones, though not all of them. The profile shows around 250,000 clones, 86% of them singletons. The sample was peripheral blood. The receptor set was obtained from a man older than 75 with acute or convalescent COVID-19. Both conserved end residues are part of each CDR3. D genes are given only for firm matches. Where a row states a size, it is once, few, many or the class of an expanded clone; other rows omit it.

V gene	J gene	clone size	D gene	CDR3 DNA	CDR3 protein
TRBV7-9	TRBJ2-2	.	TRBD2	TGTGCCGGGGCGACTAGCGGGATCGGGGAGCTGTTTTTT	CAGATSGIGELFF
TRBV24-1	TRBJ1-5	once	TRBD1	TGTGCCACCAGCCCGACAGGGGGGGATCAGCCCCAGCATTTT	CATSPTGGDQPQHF
TRBV15	TRBJ1-1	once	.	TGTGCCACCAGCAGCGATCTGGGGCCCGATTCTGAAGCTTTCTTT	CATSSDLGPDSEAFF
TRBV5-8	TRBJ2-1	.	.	TGTGCCAGCGGCTTACTGAGCTCCTACAATGAGCAGTTCTTC	CASGLLSSYNEQFF
TRBV25-1	TRBJ1-2	.	.	TGTGCCAGCAGTGGCGGGACCTGGGGGTATGGCTACACCTTC	CASSGGTWGYGYTF
TRBV11-2	TRBJ1-4	.	TRBD1	TGTGCCAGCAGCTCGGGACAGGGTAATGAAAAACTGTTTTTT	CASSSGQGNEKLFF
TRBV7-2	TRBJ1-5	few	.	TGTGCCAGCAGCTTAGAGAGGGAGTGGCCCCAGCATTTT	CASSLEREWPQHF
TRBV6-5	TRBJ1-1	.	.	TGTGCCAGCAGTCCCGTCGTCGGGAACACTGAAGCTTTCTTT	CASSPVVGNTEAFF
TRBV7-9	TRBJ2-3	.	.	TGTGCCAGCAGCTTAGCCCTTGACAGAAGGGATTGGTATTTT	CASSLALDRRDWYF
TRBV18	TRBJ2-1	.	TRBD1	TGTGCCAGCTCCCTAGGGACAGGGTCCTACAATGAGCAGTTCTTC	CASSLGTGSYNEQFF
TRBV19	TRBJ1-3	.	.	TGTGCCAGTAGAAACGCCGACAGGTCTGGAAACACCATATATTTT	CASRNADRSGNTIYF
TRBV5-6	TRBJ1-4	.	TRBD1	TGTGCCAGCAGCCCTGGTTTAGGGCAGGGGGCAACTAATGAAAAACTGTTTTTT	CASSPGLGQGATNEKLFF
TRBV19	TRBJ2-1	once	.	TGTGCCAGTAGTATAGTCGGAGTTCTCTCCTACAATGAGCAGTTCTTC	CASSIVGVLSYNEQFF
TRBV14	TRBJ2-1	once	.	TGTGCCAGCAGCCAAGTACAGTCCTACAATGAGCAGTTCTTC	CASSQVQSYNEQFF
TRBV6-5	TRBJ1-5	.	.	TGTGCCAGCAGTTACTCCATTCTATATAATCAGCCCCAGCATTTT	CASSYSILYNQPQHF
TRBV7-2	TRBJ1-6	.	TRBD1	TGTGCCAGCAGTTCGGGACAGGGCAATAATTCACCCCTCCACTTT	CASSSGQGNNSPLHF
TRBV12-5	TRBJ1-1	.	TRBD1	TGTGCTAGTGGTTTTTTCCCGAGACAGGGGGATAAATCGGCTCCCCCTGAAGCTTTCTTT	CASGFFPRQGDKSAPPEAFF
TRBV18	TRBJ1-3	.	.	TGTGCCAGCTCACCACGGGACAACTCTGGAAACACCATATATTTT	CASSPRDNSGNTIYF
TRBV19	TRBJ2-7	.	TRBD1	TGTGCCAGTAGTATGGGACAGGGCGGCTACGAGCAGTACTTC	CASSMGQGGYEQYF
TRBV28	TRBJ1-2	once	.	TGTGCCAGCAGTTTATGGGCAGAGGGGAGGGGTGGAGGCTACACCTTC	CASSLWAEGRGGGYTF
TRBV19	TRBJ2-1	.	TRBD1	TGTGCCAGTACCCGAACAGGGGGCCTATGGTTCTTC	CASTRTGGLWFF
TRBV7-9	TRBJ1-5	.	TRBD1	TGTGCCAGCAGCCCGGACAGGGCGGGACAGCCCCAGCATTTT	CASSPDRAGQPQHF
TRBV7-8	TRBJ1-1	.	TRBD1	TGTGCCAGCAGCTTAAGTCGGGACAGGGATAGGGCTTTCTTT	CASSLSRDRDRAFF
TRBV28	TRBJ1-5	.	.	TGTGCCAGCAGTACAGGGACGGGCAATCAGCCCCAGCATTTT	CASSTGTGNQPQHF
TRBV5-4	TRBJ2-5	.	.	TGTGCCAGCAGCCGACCCGAGGGTAGGGAGACCCAGTACTTC	CASSRPEGRETQYF
TRBV6-5	TRBJ2-7	.	TRBD1	TGTGCCAGCCTCAGGGGGCCAAGCTCCTACGAGCAGTACTTC	CASLRGPSSYEQYF